One sample yielded the 32 T cell receptor beta chains listed below, sequenced in a study of T cell changes during pregnancy in multiple sclerosis. Profiled with immunoSEQ multiplex PCR; TCRdb holds only in-frame clones, not every one. The sample carries around 32,000 clones, approximately 90% recorded once. This specimen consisted of CD8+ T cells from peripheral blood mononuclear cells, obtained before pregnancy. The receptors here all came from a female donor with multiple sclerosis, enrolled in a pregnancy study.

The chain is built from TRBV18 and TRBJ2-7; D possibly corresponds to TRBD1 (6 bases). Trimming stripped 0 bases from V and 0 bases from J, with 12 bases between. The germline V gene encodes CDR1 KGHSH and CDR2 LQKENI. The CDR3 has 16 amino acids. CDR3 protein: CASSPPTGLSSYEQYF. The CDR3 DNA follows: TGTGCCAGCTCACCACCCACAGGGCTGAGCTCCTACGAGCAGTACTTC. Together with reference TRBV18 and TRBJ2-7, the CDR3 gives the full variable domain: NAGVMQNPRHLVRRRGQEARLRCSPMKGHSHVYWYRQLPEEGLKFMVYLQKENIIDESGMPKERFSAEFPKEGPSILRIQQVVRGDSAAYFCASSPPTGLSSYEQYFGPGTRLTVT.

The chain employs TRBV7-8 and TRBJ2-2; 9 bases match TRBD2. After removal of 1 base from V and 6 bases from J, the junction contained 12 bases not matched to a gene. In germline, CDR1 is SGHVS, CDR2 FQNEAQ. The CDR3 length is 18 residues. Written as DNA, the CDR3 is TGTGCCAGCAGCTTAGAGCCCCTCAGCGGGGGGTGGTCCGGGGAGCTGTTTTTT. This codes for CASSLEPLSGGWSGELFF. The entire variable domain, with the rest obtained from reference TRBV7-8 and TRBJ2-2, is as follows: GAGVSQSPRYKVAKRGQDVALRCDPISGHVSLFWYQQALGQGPEFLTYFQNEAQLDKSGLPSDRFFAERPEGSVSTLKIQRTQQEDSAVYLCASSLEPLSGGWSGELFFGEGSRLTVL.

The chain has TRBV28 and TRBJ2-7, with 7 bases matching TRBD1. Germline trimming cut 7 bases from V and 2 bases from J; bases unmatched to any gene: 8. This CDR3 has 14 residues. Germline loops: CDR1 MDHEN, CDR2 SYDVKM. This CDR3 is CASNSGTEAYEQYF. DNA for the CDR3: TGTGCCAGCAATTCGGGGACAGAGGCCTACGAGCAGTACTTC.

This chain joins TRBV11-2 and TRBJ2-3, with 15 bases matching TRBD2. V lost 5 bases and J lost 3; bases outside the gene matches: 3. This CDR3 has 16 residues. The germline CDR1 and CDR2 sequences are SGHAT and FQNNGV. This CDR3 is CASSIGTSGGTDTQYF. CDR3 nucleotide sequence: TGTGCCAGCAGCATCGGGACTAGCGGGGGGACAGATACGCAGTATTTT.

The chain uses TRBV10-3 and TRBJ2-7, with TRBD1 matching over 7 bases. This CDR3 is 14 amino acids long. V was pared by 3 bases and J by 2 bases, with 4 bases of the junction left unmatched. Germline V gene lookup returns CDR1 ENHRY and CDR2 SYGVKD. CDR3: CAISDPDRAYEQYF. CDR3 coding DNA: TGTGCCATCAGTGACCCAGACAGGGCCTACGAGCAGTACTTC.

Here the CDR3 DNA reads TGTGCCAGCAGCCCCGGGACTCCCACCTTTGCCTACGAGCAGTACTTC. Protein sequence: CASSPGTPTFAYEQYF. The J gene is TRBJ2-7, the V gene TRBV7-9; D is perhaps TRBD2 (6 bases). Trimming took 5 bases from V and 2 from J, leaving 19 bases between them. The CDR3 runs 16 residues. From germline, CDR1 is SEHNR and CDR2 FQNEAQ (reference sequence).

This chain uses TRBV28 with TRBJ2-1, with 7 bases lining up with TRBD1. Per the germline V gene, CDR1 is MDHEN and CDR2 is SYDVKM. V was pared by 6 bases and J by 9 bases, with 11 bases of the junction left unmatched. The CDR3 runs 14 residues. The CDR3 nucleotides are TGTGCCAGCAGACTACCGACAGGGCCAGGTGAGCAGTTCTTC. This translates into CASRLPTGPGEQFF.

V usage is TRBV5-1 and J usage is TRBJ2-3; 9 bases match TRBD1. Germline assignment: CDR1 SGHRS and CDR2 YFSETQ. V dropped 3 bases and J dropped 6; count of bases not matched to a gene: 5. The CDR3 sequence is 14 residues long. The CDR3 sequence: CASSSGTGRDTQYF. For the CDR3, the DNA is TGCGCCAGCAGCTCGGGGACAGGGCGCGATACGCAGTATTTT. The whole variable domain, filled in from reference TRBV5-1 and TRBJ2-3, reads KAGVTQTPRYLIKTRGQQVTLSCSPISGHRSVSWYQQTPGQGLQFLFEYFSETQRNKGNFPGRFSGRQFSNSRSEMNVSTLELGDSALYLCASSSGTGRDTQYFGPGTRLTVL.

This clone is categorized as medium-sized. This chain links TRBV6-1 with TRBJ2-7, with 11 positions matching TRBD2. The CDR3 sequence is 13 residues long. V was pared by 9 bases and J by 3 bases, with 4 bases of the junction left unmatched. Germline V gene data show CDR1 as MNHNS and CDR2 as SASEGT. CDR3 sequence: CASNSGRGYEQYF. The CDR3 region has the DNA TGTGCCAGTAATAGCGGGAGGGGCTACGAGCAGTACTTC.

The count of this clone is one. The rearrangement uses TRBV9 and TRBJ2-3; D is possibly TRBD1 (5 bases). The V and J ends lost 0 bases and 5 bases respectively, with 13 bases between them. The CDR3 sequence is 15 residues long. CDR1 is SGDLS and CDR2 is YYNGEE in the germline V gene. The CDR3 nucleotides are TGTGCCAGCAGCGTAGTTCAGGGTGCAGGAGATACGCAGTATTTT. Protein product: CASSVVQGAGDTQYF.

This clone has more than one count but fewer than ten. This chain joins TRBV7-2 and TRBJ2-3; no firm D call. The germline V gene encodes CDR1 SGHTA and CDR2 FQGNSA. V was cut by 5 bases and J by 6 bases, with 9 bases left in between. This CDR3 has 12 residues. The chain's CDR3 is CASSPPVDTQYF. The CDR3 DNA reads as TGTGCCAGCAGCCCGCCAGTGGATACGCAGTATTTT. Full variable domain (rest looked up from reference TRBV7-2 and TRBJ2-3): GAGVSQSPSNKVTEKGKDVELRCDPISGHTALYWYRQSLGQGLEFLIYFQGNSAPDKSGLPSDRFSAERTGGSVSTLTIQRTQQEDSAVYLCASSPPVDTQYFGPGTRLTVL.

The chain's CDR3 is CASSPAGQDTEAFF. The CDR3 nucleotides read TGTGCCAGCTCACCTGCAGGGCAGGACACTGAAGCTTTCTTT. V usage is TRBV18 and J usage is TRBJ1-1, with D possibly being TRBD1 (5 bases). The CDR3 runs 14 residues. Germline values: CDR1 KGHSH, CDR2 LQKENI. Trimming left V 3 bases short and J 3 bases short, with 11 bases between.

This sequence joins TRBV10-3 and TRBJ2-1, with 9 bases matching TRBD2. With V trimmed by 2 bases and J by 10 bases, 6 bases remained unmatched. The CDR3 is made up of 14 amino acids. Germline V gene lookup returns CDR1 ENHRY and CDR2 SYGVKD. The CDR3 reads CAISEGSSGNEQFF. CDR3 bases: TGTGCCATCAGTGAGGGTTCTAGCGGGAACGAGCAGTTCTTC.

The V gene is TRBV7-9, the J gene TRBJ2-1; D is perhaps TRBD1 (5 bases). Germline V gives CDR1 SEHNR, CDR2 FQNEAQ (reference sequence). This CDR3 has 17 residues. Deletions cut 5 bases from V and 8 bases from J, with 25 bases between. CDR3 protein: CASSGRQGHSFLDEQFF. CDR3 DNA: TGTGCCAGCAGCGGACGCCAGGGTCACTCCTTTTTGGATGAGCAGTTCTTC.

This chain joins TRBV2 and TRBJ2-7, with 8 bases matching TRBD1. This CDR3 is built from 13 residues. Looked up from germline, CDR1 is SNHLY and CDR2 is FYNNEI. After removal of 7 bases from V and 4 bases from J, the junction contained 6 bases not matched to a gene. The CDR3: CASMGTGLYEQYF. Here the CDR3 DNA reads TGTGCCAGCATGGGGACAGGACTGTACGAGCAGTACTTC. Drawing the rest from reference TRBV2 and TRBJ2-7, the complete variable domain is EPEVTQTPSHQVTQMGQEVILRCVPISNHLYFYWYRQILGQKVEFLVSFYNNEISEKSEIFDDQFSVERPDGSNFTLKIRSTKLEDSAMYFCASMGTGLYEQYFGPGTRLTVT.

J is TRBJ2-7 and V is TRBV7-8; D is uncertain. The V gene lost 6 bases and the J gene lost 11 bases, with 20 bases spanning the gap. The CDR3 contains 13 residues. From germline, CDR1 is SGHVS and CDR2 FQNEAQ. Here the CDR3 reads CASSSVSPELKYF. CDR3 bases: TGTGCCAGCAGTTCGGTCTCGCCCGAGTTGAAGTACTTC. The complete variable domain, with remaining parts taken from reference TRBV7-8 and TRBJ2-7, reads GAGVSQSPRYKVAKRGQDVALRCDPISGHVSLFWYQQALGQGPEFLTYFQNEAQLDKSGLPSDRFFAERPEGSVSTLKIQRTQQEDSAVYLCASSSVSPELKYFGPGTRLTVT.

The chain joins TRBV7-8 to TRBJ2-1; D might be TRBD1 (6 bases). The germline gives CDR1 SGHVS, CDR2 FQNEAQ. V lost 5 bases, J lost 0 bases, and 14 bases lay in between. This CDR3 comprises 16 residues. CDR3 region: CASSAWDNYSYNEQFF. As DNA, the CDR3 is TGTGCCAGCAGCGCCTGGGACAACTACTCCTACAATGAGCAGTTCTTC.

The chain links TRBV11-2 to TRBJ2-7; D remains unclear. CDR3 length: 14 amino acids. V was trimmed by 6 bases and J by 0 bases, leaving 12 bases between them. From germline, CDR1 is SGHAT and CDR2 FQNNGV. The CDR3 spells CASSIAYDSYEQYF. The DNA for the CDR3 is TGTGCCAGCAGTATAGCCTACGACTCCTACGAGCAGTACTTC.

The chain joins TRBV7-9 to TRBJ1-1; D is undetermined. This CDR3 is built from 12 residues. V lost 3 bases and J 10 bases, leaving 12 bases between the germline ends. CDR1 is SEHNR, CDR2 FQNEAQ, per germline (reference sequence). The DNA for the CDR3 is TGTGCCAGCAGCTTGGGTGGGGAGGGAGCTTTCTTT. It codes for CASSLGGEGAFF.

This clone was seen a few times. This chain uses TRBV9 with TRBJ2-5; 7 nucleotides agree with TRBD1. There are 15 residues in the CDR3. Losses at the gene ends were 0 bases for V and 3 bases for J; bases not matched to a gene: 5. Germline-derived CDR1 and CDR2 are SGDLS and YYNGEE. CDR3 loop: CASSVDLGQEETQYF. CDR3 bases: TGTGCCAGCAGCGTAGATCTAGGACAGGAAGAGACCCAGTACTTC.

V gene TRBV5-1 combines with J gene TRBJ2-7; D is uncertain. V lost 0 bases and J 3 bases, leaving 10 bases between the germline ends. The CDR3 spans 14 residues. CDR1 is SGHRS, CDR2 YFSETQ, per germline. The CDR3 region is CASSLDSMLYEQYF. The CDR3 DNA follows: TGCGCCAGCAGCTTGGACTCAATGCTCTACGAGCAGTACTTC.

The chain uses TRBV7-9 and TRBJ2-7; D is possibly TRBD1 (5 bases). Between the trimmed V and J ends, which lost 3 bases and 4 bases, there was a span of 13 bases. CDR1 and CDR2 (germline): SEHNR, FQNEAQ (reference sequence). This CDR3 has 14 amino acids. Here the CDR3 DNA reads TGTGCCAGCAGCTTTCGACAGTCCCCTTACGAGCAGTACTTC. Amino acid sequence: CASSFRQSPYEQYF.

The rearrangement joins TRBV6-1 to TRBJ2-7, with 12 bases identical to TRBD2. The CDR3 covers 17 residues. Germline values: CDR1 MNHNS, CDR2 SASEGT. The V and J ends lost 3 bases and 5 bases, in that order; junction bases with no gene match: 11. For the CDR3, the DNA is TGTGCCAGCAGTGACCTAGCGGGAGGGTCCCCGGCGGACGAGCAGTACTTC. Its translation: CASSDLAGGSPADEQYF.

The V and J genes are TRBV7-9 and TRBJ1-3, with 7 nucleotides matching TRBD1. V lost 3 bases to trimming and J lost 4 bases; unmatched junction nucleotides: 0. The CDR3 length is 13 residues. CDR1 is SEHNR, CDR2 FQNEAQ, per germline (reference sequence). DNA of the CDR3: TGTGCCAGCAGCTTGGACAGGGGAAACACCATATATTTT. Amino acids: CASSLDRGNTIYF.

The chain recombines TRBV27 with TRBJ2-5; 9 bases line up with TRBD1. The CDR3 consists of 14 residues. J gave up 5 bases and V 5 bases, and 6 bases lay outside the gene matches. CDR1 is MNHEY and CDR2 is SMNVEV in the germline V gene (reference sequence). CDR3 bases: TGTGCCAGCAGTCCTATAGGACAGGGGGAGACCCAGTACTTC. The encoded protein is CASSPIGQGETQYF.

V is TRBV28 and J is TRBJ2-2; 7 nucleotides match TRBD1. J lost 4 bases, V lost 0 bases, and 8 bases had no gene match. The CDR3 is made up of 17 amino acids. Germline V CDR1 and CDR2: MDHEN, SYDVKM. This chain's CDR3 is CASSLWGTVFSTGELFF. The CDR3, as DNA: TGTGCCAGCAGTTTATGGGGGACAGTGTTCTCCACCGGGGAGCTGTTTTTT.

This clone was seen a few times. The rearrangement uses TRBV6-5 and TRBJ2-2; D remains ambiguous. The germline CDR1 and CDR2 sequences are MNHEY and SVGAGI. The CDR3 contains 16 residues. V was shortened by 0 bases and J by 1 base, with 9 bases between the two germline ends. The DNA for the CDR3 is TGTGCCAGCAGTTACTCCATGGGCAGGAACACCGGGGAGCTGTTTTTT. The encoded protein is CASSYSMGRNTGELFF.

CDR3 nucleotides: TGCGCCAGCAGCTTTCGGACAGGGCTTACCACTGAAGCTTTCTTT. Translation: CASSFRTGLTTEAFF. The chain carries TRBV5-1 and TRBJ1-1; TRBD1 agrees at 8 bases. Germline-derived CDR1 and CDR2 are SGHRS and YFSETQ. This CDR3 contains 15 residues. With 2 bases clipped from V and 4 bases from J, the junction kept 7 bases outside the gene matches.

This clone was picked up a small number of times. J is TRBJ2-3 and V is TRBV10-3; perhaps TRBD1 as D (5 bases). Germline assignment: CDR1 ENHRY and CDR2 SYGVKD. The CDR3 consists of 11 residues. The CDR3 region is CAIGDTDTQYF. As DNA, the CDR3 is TGTGCTATAGGGGACACAGATACGCAGTATTTT.

The chain uses TRBV7-8 and TRBJ1-6; 7 bases match TRBD1. Germline lookup yields CDR1 SGHVS and CDR2 FQNEAQ. The ends lost 3 bases at V and 4 bases at J; junction bases unmatched: 12. The CDR3 totals 18 residues. In DNA, the CDR3 is TGTGCCAGCAGCTTCGCCGGTAGGGACAGAATTTATAATTCACCCCTCCACTTT. It encodes CASSFAGRDRIYNSPLHF.

The chain links TRBV5-6 to TRBJ2-7; D is unclear. The V end lost 1 base, the J end lost 0 bases, and 8 bases lay between the germline ends. The CDR3 extends over 14 amino acids. CDR1 SGHDT and CDR2 YYEEEE come from the germline V gene. The DNA for the CDR3 is TGTGCCAGCAGCTTGTGGTTAGACTCCTACGAGCAGTACTTC. This codes for CASSLWLDSYEQYF.

V usage is TRBV9 and J usage is TRBJ2-1; D ambiguous. Germline V lookup: CDR1 SGDLS, CDR2 YYNGEE. The CDR3 length is 13 residues. Trimming pared 2 bases from V and 5 bases from J, leaving 8 bases between. This CDR3 is CASSVTRNNEQFF. The CDR3 nucleotides read TGTGCCAGCAGCGTTACCAGAAACAATGAGCAGTTCTTC.